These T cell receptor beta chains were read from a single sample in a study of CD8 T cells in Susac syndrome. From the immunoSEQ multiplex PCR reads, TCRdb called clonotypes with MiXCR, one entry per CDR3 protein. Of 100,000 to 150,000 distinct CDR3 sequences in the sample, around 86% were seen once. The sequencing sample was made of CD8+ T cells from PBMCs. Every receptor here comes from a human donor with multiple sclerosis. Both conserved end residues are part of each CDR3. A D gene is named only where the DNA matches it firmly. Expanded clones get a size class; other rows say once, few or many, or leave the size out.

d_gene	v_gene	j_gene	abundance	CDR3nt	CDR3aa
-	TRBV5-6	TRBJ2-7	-	TGTGCCAGCAGCCCTCCGGGGGCTGACGAGCAGTACTTC	CASSPPGADEQYF
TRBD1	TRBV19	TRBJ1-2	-	TGTGCCAGTAGTGCATCCGCCGGGACAGGGTTTGGCTACACCTTC	CASSASAGTGFGYTF
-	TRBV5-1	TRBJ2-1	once	TGCGCCAGCAGGTACCCGGGAGATTTC	CASRYPGDF
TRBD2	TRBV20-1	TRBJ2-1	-	TGCAGTGCTAGAGATGGACTAGCGATGCGCAATGAGCAGTTCTTC	CSARDGLAMRNEQFF
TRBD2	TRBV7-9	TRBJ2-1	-	TGTGCCAGCAGCTCATCGTTGACTAGCGGGAGCCACAATGAGCAGTTCTTC	CASSSSLTSGSHNEQFF
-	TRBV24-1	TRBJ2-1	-	TGTGCCACCAGTGATTTGACAGAAAATCAGTTCTTC	CATSDLTENQFF
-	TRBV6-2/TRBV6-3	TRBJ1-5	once	TGTGCCAGTGTCCTGGGACCGACGAATCAGCCCCAGCATTTT	CASVLGPTNQPQHF
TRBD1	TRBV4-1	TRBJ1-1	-	TGCGCCAGCAGCTCTCGACAGGGGCTCAACACTGAAGCTTTCTTT	CASSSRQGLNTEAFF
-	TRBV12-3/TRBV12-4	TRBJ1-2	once	TGTGCCAGCAGTTTCCAGTGGGCAGACAACACCTATGGCTACACCTTC	CASSFQWADNTYGYTF
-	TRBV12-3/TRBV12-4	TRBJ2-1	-	TGTGCCAGCAGTTTTCGACAGGACCATGAGCAGTTCTTC	CASSFRQDHEQFF
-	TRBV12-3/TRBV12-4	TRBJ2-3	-	TGTGCCAGCAGTGTGATTGGAAGCACAGATACGCAGTATTTT	CASSVIGSTDTQYF
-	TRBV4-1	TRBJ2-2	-	TGCGCCACGGATGAGGGTGGAGGGTCCGGGGAGCTGTTTTTT	CATDEGGGSGELFF
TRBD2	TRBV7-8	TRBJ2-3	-	TGTGCCAGCAGCTTAGGAGGGGGACTAGGAACAGATACGCAGTATTTT	CASSLGGGLGTDTQYF
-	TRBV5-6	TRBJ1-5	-	TGTGCCAGCAGCTTGGCTGGCTGGGGGGATCAGCCCCAGCATTTT	CASSLAGWGDQPQHF
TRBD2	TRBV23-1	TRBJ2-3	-	TGCGCCAGCAGTCAAGGAATCGATTGCGGGAGGCCAATATATAGCACAGATACGCAGTATTTT	CASSQGIDCGRPIYSTDTQYF
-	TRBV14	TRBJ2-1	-	TGTGCCAGCAGGCAGAGGGGGAGTAATTGGGATGAGCAGTTCTTC	CASRQRGSNWDEQFF
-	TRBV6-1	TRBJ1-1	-	TGTGCCACCTCAGCCGGGGGGGTTACTGAAGCTTTCTTT	CATSAGGVTEAFF
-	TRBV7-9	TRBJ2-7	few	TGTGCCAGCAGCCAAAATAGCGACGAGCAGTACTTC	CASSQNSDEQYF
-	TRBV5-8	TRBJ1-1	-	TGTGCCAGCAGCTTGTTTCCTGAAGGGGACATGAACACTGAAGCTTTCTTT	CASSLFPEGDMNTEAFF
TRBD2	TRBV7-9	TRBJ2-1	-	TGTGCCAGCAGCGCAGTAGCGGGGGGTTTCAATGAGCAGTTCTTC	CASSAVAGGFNEQFF
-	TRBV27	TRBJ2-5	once	TGTGCCAGCAGTTATAGTGGGGGGGAGACCCAGTACTTC	CASSYSGGETQYF
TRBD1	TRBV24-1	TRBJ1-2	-	TGTGCCACCAGTGGTATTCTGGGACAGAACTATGGCTACACCTTC	CATSGILGQNYGYTF
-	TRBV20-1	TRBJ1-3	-	TGCAGTGCTAGAACCGGGTCCGCGGGAAACACCATATATTTT	CSARTGSAGNTIYF
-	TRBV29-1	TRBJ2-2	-	TGCAGCACGAGGGCCCCGACCGGGGAGCTGTTTTTT	CSTRAPTGELFF
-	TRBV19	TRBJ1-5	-	TGTGCCAGTAACGGGAATAGCAATCAGCCCCAGCATTTT	CASNGNSNQPQHF
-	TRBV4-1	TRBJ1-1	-	TGCGCCAGCAGCCAAGGGGTTATTGTGACTGAGCCTGAAGCTTTCTTT	CASSQGVIVTEPEAFF
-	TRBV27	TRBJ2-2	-	TGTGCCAGCAGTTTGCAGCAGGTTAACGGGGAGCTGTTTTTT	CASSLQQVNGELFF
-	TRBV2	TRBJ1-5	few	TGTGCCAGCACTCCCGGGACGAATCAGCCCCAGCATTTT	CASTPGTNQPQHF
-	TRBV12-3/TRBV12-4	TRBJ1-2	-	TGTGCCAGCAGCTCAGGGCCCACTACAGGAGACTATGGCTACACCTTC	CASSSGPTTGDYGYTF
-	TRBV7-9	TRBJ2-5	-	TGTGCCAGCAGCCCCACCGAGGGTCTAGAGACCCAGTACTTC	CASSPTEGLETQYF
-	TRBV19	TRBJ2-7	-	TGTGCCAGTAGTATCGACAGCTACGAGCAGTACTTC	CASSIDSYEQYF
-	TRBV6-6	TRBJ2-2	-	TGTGCCAGCAGTTACCCCGGAGGGACCGGGGAGCTGTTTTTT	CASSYPGGTGELFF
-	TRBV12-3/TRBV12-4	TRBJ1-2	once	TGTGCCAGCAGTTTCCGGGCCGACGGGTTTGGCTACACCTTC	CASSFRADGFGYTF
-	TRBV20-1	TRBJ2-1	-	TGCAGTGCTAGGAAGGAGGAGCAGTCGTCTTGGGGGTCCTATGAGCAGTTCTTC	CSARKEEQSSWGSYEQFF
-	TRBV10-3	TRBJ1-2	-	TGTGCCATCAACGACAGGAACTCTAACTATGGCTACACCTTC	CAINDRNSNYGYTF
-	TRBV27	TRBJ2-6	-	TGTGCCAGCAGTCCAGGTACCTCTGGGGCCAACGTCCTGACTTTC	CASSPGTSGANVLTF
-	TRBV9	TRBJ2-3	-	TGTGCCAGCAGCGTAGATATAGTAGTAGCTAGCACAGATACGCAGTATTTT	CASSVDIVVASTDTQYF
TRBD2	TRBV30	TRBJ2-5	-	TGTGCCTGGAGTTTCGATAGCGGGGGAGAGACCCAGTACTTC	CAWSFDSGGETQYF
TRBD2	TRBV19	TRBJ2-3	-	TGTGCCACCAGGGACTACCAGCCCTACACAGATACGCAGTATTTT	CATRDYQPYTDTQYF
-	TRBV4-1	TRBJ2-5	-	TGCGCCAGCAGCCATGCGTCCAAACGCGGTCCGCGGGAGACCCAGTACTTC	CASSHASKRGPRETQYF
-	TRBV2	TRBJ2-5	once	TGTGCCAGCAGTGGATGGGGGGTTGCAGAGACCCAGTACTTC	CASSGWGVAETQYF
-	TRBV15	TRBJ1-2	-	TGTGCCACCAGCATGAGGGGTGGGGGTCTTGGCTACACCTTC	CATSMRGGGLGYTF
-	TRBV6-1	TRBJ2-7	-	TGTGCCAGCAGGCCGGGCCTCAACTACGAGCAGTACTTC	CASRPGLNYEQYF
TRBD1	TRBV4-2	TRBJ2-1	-	TGTGCCAGCAGGCGGGGACAGGGAAAAAATGAGCAGTTCTTC	CASRRGQGKNEQFF
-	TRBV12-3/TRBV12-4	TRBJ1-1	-	TGTGCCAGCAGTTATACTCCAGACTTGAACACTGAAGCTTTCTTT	CASSYTPDLNTEAFF
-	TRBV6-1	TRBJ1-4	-	TGTGCCAGCAGTGAGCTAGGGACGTATAATGAAAAACTGTTTTTT	CASSELGTYNEKLFF
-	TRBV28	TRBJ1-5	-	TGTGCCAGCAGCCAGAAGAGTCGGACAGTGGTCAATCAGCCCCAGCATTTT	CASSQKSRTVVNQPQHF
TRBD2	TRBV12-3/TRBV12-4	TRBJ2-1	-	TGTGCCAGCAGCATGATAGCGGGAGGGGTATACAATGAGCAGTTCTTC	CASSMIAGGVYNEQFF
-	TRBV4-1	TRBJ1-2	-	TGCGCCAGCAGCCAATCTCTCAACGTTAACTATGGCTACACCTTC	CASSQSLNVNYGYTF
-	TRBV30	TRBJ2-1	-	TGTGCCTGGACCCAAACCCTGGACGCCTACAATGAGCAGTTCTTC	CAWTQTLDAYNEQFF
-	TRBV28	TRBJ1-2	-	TGTGCCAGCAGTCACCCGATGTCAGGGCACTATGGCTACACCTTC	CASSHPMSGHYGYTF
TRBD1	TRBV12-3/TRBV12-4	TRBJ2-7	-	TGTGCCAGCAGTTTTGGACCGGGGACAGGGACCTACGAGCAGTACTTC	CASSFGPGTGTYEQYF
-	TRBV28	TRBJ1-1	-	TGTGCCAGCAGTTTATATGGGCTTCCAGGGGAAGCTTTCTTT	CASSLYGLPGEAFF
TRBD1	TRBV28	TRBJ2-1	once	TGTGCCAGCAGGCCATGGACAGGGGGCTTTGAGCAGTTCTTC	CASRPWTGGFEQFF